This entry lists 5 T cell receptor beta chains sequenced from one sample in a study of cytomegalovirus exposure and HLA in healthy donors. The PCR contained 60 Vbeta and 13 Jbeta primers. Only in-frame clones appear in the TCRdb table, and some are missing; sequencing was by immunoSEQ multiplex PCR. Here the sample table reports more than 35,000 clones. Material: PBMCs. The receptors here all came from a man aged 25-40 years in good health and CMV-seronegative.

The chain is built from TRBV19 and TRBJ2-7, with D perhaps matching TRBD2 (5 bases). Germline V gene data show CDR1 as LNHDA and CDR2 as SQIVND (reference sequence). CDR3 length equals 13 residues. Trimming left V 10 bases short and J 0 bases short, with 13 bases between. The CDR3 loop reads CAIKEASSYEQYF. The CDR3 DNA reads as TGTGCCATCAAGGAGGCGAGCTCCTACGAGCAGTACTTC. The whole variable domain, remainder taken from reference TRBV19 and TRBJ2-7, is DGGITQSPKYLFRKEGQNVTLSCEQNLNHDAMYWYRQDPGQGLRLIYYSQIVNDFQKGDIAEGYSVSREKKESFPLTVTSAQKNPTAFYLCAIKEASSYEQYFGPGTRLTVT.

The chain links TRBV11-1 to TRBJ2-7, with 9 bases fitting TRBD1. The length of the CDR3 is 14 residues. Per germline, CDR1 SGHAT and CDR2 FQDESV (reference sequence). V lost 5 bases to trimming and J lost 2 bases; unmatched junction nucleotides: 4. This chain's CDR3 is CASSPWTGAYEQYF. The CDR3 nucleotides are TGTGCCAGCAGCCCCTGGACAGGGGCCTACGAGCAGTACTTC. Using reference TRBV11-1 and TRBJ2-7 for the parts outside the CDR3, the full variable domain is EAEVAQSPRYKITEKSQAVAFWCDPISGHATLYWYRQILGQGPELLVQFQDESVVDDSQLPKDRFSAERLKGVDSTLKIQPAELGDSAMYLCASSPWTGAYEQYFGPGTRLTVT.

This rearrangement joins TRBV29-1 to TRBJ2-1; tentatively, D is TRBD2 (7 bases). V lost 7 bases and J 5 bases, leaving 18 bases between the germline ends. The CDR3 consists of 14 residues. Germline CDR1 reads SQVTM; CDR2 reads ANQGSEA. Here the CDR3 reads CSGGGGRENNEQFF. The CDR3 DNA reads TGCAGCGGGGGAGGGGGAAGGGAGAACAATGAGCAGTTCTTC.

The V call is TRBV25-1, the J call TRBJ1-1; a possible D gene is TRBD1 (5 bases). Trimming removed 3 bases from V and 6 bases from J, with 11 bases in between. Germline V gene sequence: CDR1 MGHDK, CDR2 SYGVNS. The CDR3 runs to 13 residues. The CDR3 bases are TGTGCCAGCAGTGATGCAGGGCGGTCTGAAGCTTTCTTT. It specifies CASSDAGRSEAFF.

The chain carries TRBV18 and TRBJ2-7; 11 positions agree with TRBD2. V lost 3 bases, J lost 5 bases, and 6 bases stayed unmatched. The CDR3 loop spans 15 amino acids. Germline CDR1 reads KGHSH; CDR2 reads LQKENI. CDR3 DNA: TGTGCCAGCTCACCCACTAGCGGGAGAGCCCACGAGCAGTACTTC. Amino acid sequence: CASSPTSGRAHEQYF.